The next 25 T cell receptor beta chains were all read from a single sample in a study of CXCR3-negative and CXCR3-positive naive CD8 T cells. Broader study findings: TRB CDR3s of CXCR3-positive naive cells were more hydrophobic than those of CXCR3-negative naive cells.

What these receptors recognize is not known. The TRB cDNA libraries were prepared by 5' RACE with UMI labels. TCRdb reanalyzed the 5' RACE reads and collapses them to one entry per CDR3 protein, without DNA. This sample's table has some 6,600 distinct CDR3 sequences. The source material was naive CXCR3+ CD8+ T cells from blood. Subset in this sample: CD45RO-CCR7+CD27+CD95- naive CD8+ T cells expressing CXCR3 (TNR3+). The receptor source for this set is a human donor in good health. Some clones in this sample may be carry-over from other donors' samples.

The V call is TRBV3-1, the J call TRBJ2-5; the TCRdb call, TRBD1, lacks DNA for checking. Germline loops: CDR1 LGHDT, CDR2 YNNKEL (reference sequence). The CDR3 spans 13 residues. The CDR3 reads CASTRQNQETQYF.

This sequence joins TRBV5-6 and TRBJ2-1; the D gene TCRdb calls, TRBD1, cannot be checked with no DNA. This CDR3 spans 15 amino acids. Germline CDR1 reads SGHDT; CDR2 reads YYEEEE. CDR3 loop: CASSLLRQGNNEQFF.

V is TRBV7-9 and J is TRBJ2-7; TCRdb's D gene call, TRBD1, goes unchecked for lack of DNA. CDR3 length: 15 amino acids. Germline CDR1 and CDR2: SEHNR and FQNEAQ (reference sequence). This CDR3 reads CASSPARSPSYEQYF.

The CDR3 is CSVEVSGGELYEQYF. The rearrangement links TRBV29-1 to TRBJ2-7; lacking DNA, the TRBD2 call made by TCRdb goes unchecked. This CDR3 region has 15 residues. CDR1 and CDR2 (germline): SQVTM, ANQGSEA.

This clonotype registers medium-sized by frequency. The chain carries TRBV29-1 and TRBJ2-7; TCRdb returns TRBD1, unconfirmable since there is no DNA. Germline V lookup: CDR1 SQVTM, CDR2 ANQGSEA. The CDR3 has 15 residues. This CDR3 is CSVTVGRISSYEQYF.

In terms of frequency, this clonotype is medium-sized. This chain links TRBV29-1 with TRBJ1-4. CDR3 length: 16 residues. Germline CDR1 SQVTM, CDR2 ANQGSEA. The CDR3 sequence is CSVEEPTGGLNEKLFF.

The V gene is TRBV5-1, the J gene TRBJ1-1. CDR3 length: 15 amino acids. Germline values: CDR1 SGHRS, CDR2 YFSETQ. CDR3 residues: CASSSLEGMNTEAFF.

By frequency, this clonotype is medium-sized. The rearrangement uses TRBV29-1 and TRBJ2-5; TCRdb's D call of TRBD1 is untestable without DNA. This CDR3 comprises 14 residues. Germline CDR1 reads SQVTM; CDR2 reads ANQGSEA. CDR3: CSVEDSRGQWTQYF.

The chain recombines TRBV13 with TRBJ2-7; TCRdb indicates TRBD1, and absent DNA this call remains unverified. CDR1 and CDR2 from the germline V gene are PRHDT and FYEKMQ (reference sequence). CDR3 length equals 18 residues. The CDR3 sequence: CASSPMTGGGIKDYEQYF. Looking up the rest from reference TRBV13 and TRBJ2-7 gives the full variable domain: AAGVIQSPRHLIKEKRETATLKCYPIPRHDTVYWYQQGPGQDPQFLISFYEKMQSDKGSIPDRFSAQQFSDYHSELNMSSLELGDSALYFCASSPMTGGGIKDYEQYFGPGTRLTVT.

The chain combines TRBV20-1 with TRBJ2-5. CDR3 length: 12 amino acids. Per germline, CDR1 DFQATT and CDR2 SNEGSKA (reference sequence). The CDR3 here is CSARIVGETQYF.

Measured by frequency, this clonotype is medium-sized (0.01 to 0.1%). The V gene is TRBV7-6, the J gene TRBJ2-3; without DNA, the TCRdb call of TRBD2 cannot be checked. The CDR3 totals 18 residues. Germline CDR1 is SGHVS and CDR2 is FNYEAQ. CDR3 in amino acids: CASSQLTRLAGRTDTQYF.

This rearrangement joins TRBV7-9 to TRBJ2-3; as DNA is missing, the TRBD1 call by TCRdb cannot be tested. The CDR3 runs to 15 residues. Germline CDR1 is SEHNR and CDR2 is FQNEAQ (reference sequence). The CDR3 loop reads CASSPPGTNTDTQYF.

V is TRBV12-3 or TRBV12-4 and J is TRBJ2-1; the TCRdb D gene call, TRBD2, has no DNA to confirm it. This CDR3 region has 16 residues. This chain's CDR3 is CASLKGAGEFYNEQFF.

By frequency, this clonotype registers medium-sized. The V call is TRBV29-1, the J call TRBJ1-1; TCRdb designates TRBD1, a call that cannot be tested without DNA. This CDR3 comprises 15 residues. The germline CDR1 and CDR2 sequences are SQVTM and ANQGSEA. CDR3: CSVAGGTDSNTEAFF.

The V call is TRBV25-1, the J call TRBJ2-5; the D gene TCRdb calls, TRBD2, cannot be checked with no DNA. This CDR3 contains 14 residues. In germline, CDR1 is MGHDK, CDR2 SYGVNS. The CDR3 reads CASSEWAGGETQYF.

The chain couples TRBV7-9 to TRBJ2-3; TCRdb proposes TRBD1, but this gene call is untestable without DNA. The CDR3 runs to 16 residues. CDR1 SEHNR and CDR2 FQNEAQ come from the germline V gene (reference sequence). The CDR3 here is CASSLGTGGVTDTQYF.

This clonotype shows up as medium-sized by frequency. This chain joins TRBV2 and TRBJ1-5; the D call of TRBD1 rests on TCRdb alone, since no DNA is present to check it. Germline V gives CDR1 SNHLY, CDR2 FYNNEI. CDR3 length: 16 residues. This CDR3 reads CASSEAQTGSSQPQHF.

The V call is TRBV29-1, the J call TRBJ2-7; TCRdb designates TRBD1, a call that cannot be tested without DNA. The CDR3 has 15 amino acids. The germline gives CDR1 SQVTM, CDR2 ANQGSEA. This CDR3 is CSVKEVRTGLDEQYF.

According to its frequency, this clonotype is medium-sized. The chain has TRBV29-1 and TRBJ2-7. The CDR3 spans 13 residues. Germline lookup yields CDR1 SQVTM and CDR2 ANQGSEA. The CDR3 region is CSVEDRGSYEQYF.

By frequency, this clonotype is medium-sized. The CDR3: CASSQGLAGGPWGDEQFF. V and J are TRBV7-9 and TRBJ2-1; lacking DNA, the TRBD2 call made by TCRdb goes unchecked. This CDR3 has 18 amino acids. Germline assignment: CDR1 SEHNR and CDR2 FQNEAQ (reference sequence).

The chain has TRBV29-1 and TRBJ2-7; TCRdb selects TRBD2, and the lack of DNA leaves this call unchecked. The CDR3 extends over 12 amino acids. CDR1 SQVTM and CDR2 ANQGSEA come from the germline V gene. The CDR3 loop reads CSVGLAAWEQYF.

V gene TRBV20-1 combines with J gene TRBJ2-7. The CDR3 has 14 residues. Per the germline V gene, CDR1 is DFQATT and CDR2 is SNEGSKA (reference sequence). CDR3 sequence reads: CSARDSGTKWLQYF.

This clonotype is classed as medium-sized by frequency. V and J are TRBV29-1 and TRBJ1-4. The CDR3 runs to 15 residues. CDR1 SQVTM and CDR2 ANQGSEA come from the germline V gene. CDR3 sequence: CSPERISGLNEKLFF.

The rearrangement joins TRBV6-5 to TRBJ1-1. Germline V gene sequence: CDR1 MNHEY, CDR2 SVGAGI. CDR3 length: 13 residues. The CDR3: CASSSPLGTEAFF.

The rearrangement uses TRBV4-1 and TRBJ2-2; TCRdb's D gene call, TRBD2, goes unchecked for lack of DNA. This CDR3 has 16 amino acids. Germline-derived CDR1 and CDR2 are MGHRA and YSYEKL. CDR3 in amino acids: CASSQSVTSGRGELFF.